The 18 T cell receptor beta chains given below trace back to one sample, sequenced in a study of OX40 agonist ivuxolimab in advanced cancers. Some clones are missing from TCRdb's copy, which holds only in-frame ones; the method was immunoSEQ multiplex PCR. The sample yields about 80,000 clones, approximately 83% seen once. Sequences were derived from CD4+ or CD8+ T cells sorted from blood, sampled in a trial of the OX40 agonist ivuxolimab. The receptors shown here come from an adult with an advanced solid tumor such as melanoma, head and neck, liver or kidney cancer.

J is TRBJ2-7 and V is TRBV30; no reliable D call. This CDR3 is built from 14 residues. The V end lost 0 bases, the J end lost 3 bases, and 12 bases lay between the germline ends. The germline V gene encodes CDR1 GTSNPN and CDR2 SVGIG (reference sequence). The CDR3 reads CAWSVSPRHYEQYF. The CDR3 bases are TGTGCCTGGAGTGTGTCTCCGAGGCACTACGAGCAGTACTTC.

The chain employs TRBV15 and TRBJ1-4; 7 positions agree with TRBD1. CDR3 length equals 13 residues. With V trimmed by 3 bases and J by 10 bases, 5 bases remained unmatched. Germline-derived CDR1 and CDR2 are LNHNV and YYDKDF (reference sequence). The chain's CDR3 is CATSSLDRVKLFF. In DNA, the CDR3 is TGTGCCACCAGCAGCCTCGACAGGGTAAAACTGTTTTTT.

J is TRBJ2-3 and V is TRBV7-4, with D possibly being TRBD2 (5 bases). The CDR3 extends over 15 amino acids. CDR1 SGHVT and CDR2 SQSDAQ come from the germline V gene. V was clipped by 2 bases and J by 3 bases, with 12 bases between them. The CDR3 protein is CASSLRGRTTDTQYF. The CDR3 DNA is TGTGCCAGCAGCTTAAGAGGGAGAACTACAGATACGCAGTATTTT.

A note on this clone: One end of the junction varies from germline; a read error may be responsible. The V call is TRBV2, the J call TRBJ1-1; D may be TRBD1 (6 bases). CDR3 length: 13 amino acids. Germline CDR1 is SNHLY and CDR2 is FYNNEI. The DNA for the CDR3 is TGTGCCAGCGGTGACGGACAGTCTTCTGAAGCTTTCTTT. Translated, it gives CASGDGQSSEAFF.

This chain uses TRBV5-1 with TRBJ2-1; perhaps TRBD2 as D (6 bases). This CDR3 is 17 amino acids long. Germline loops: CDR1 SGHRS, CDR2 YFSETQ. With 1 base removed from V and 5 bases from J, the gap between germline ends came to 19 bases. The CDR3 protein is CASSLRRGFDVDNEQFF. The DNA of the CDR3 is TGCGCCAGCAGCTTGAGGCGGGGCTTTGACGTCGACAATGAGCAGTTCTTC.

The sample holds a few counts of this clone. This rearrangement joins TRBV27 to TRBJ1-5; D unclear. V was shortened by 2 bases and J by 6 bases, with 5 bases between the two germline ends. The germline V gene has CDR1 MNHEY and CDR2 SMNVEV (reference sequence). The CDR3 extends over 12 amino acids. CDR3 sequence (DNA): TGTGCCAGCAGTTTAATTGGTCAGCCCCAGCATTTT. Amino acids: CASSLIGQPQHF.

This chain uses TRBV25-1 with TRBJ2-7; 8 positions agree with TRBD2. The CDR3 is made up of 14 amino acids. The trim removed 4 bases at V and 9 bases at J, leaving 11 bases unmatched. Germline V gives CDR1 MGHDK, CDR2 SYGVNS. The chain's CDR3 is CASSASGLGVGQYF. The DNA for the CDR3 is TGTGCCAGCAGTGCCTCGGGACTAGGGGTAGGGCAGTACTTC.

This clone was seen once. This sequence joins TRBV27 and TRBJ2-3; D call uncertain. The CDR3 runs 13 residues. V gave up 4 bases and J gave up 1 base, with 6 bases separating them. The germline V gene encodes CDR1 MNHEY and CDR2 SMNVEV (reference sequence). In DNA, the CDR3 is TGTGCCAGCAGTTCGCTCCGCACAGATACGCAGTATTTT. This encodes CASSSLRTDTQYF.

CDR3 nucleotides: TGTGCCAGCAGTTACTCTAGCAACACCGGGGAGCTGTTTTTT. Protein product: CASSYSSNTGELFF. The rearrangement joins TRBV2 to TRBJ2-2; tentatively, D is TRBD2 (5 bases). This CDR3 contains 14 residues. Trimming shortened V by 5 bases and J by 2 bases, and 9 bases separated the two germline ends. CDR1 SNHLY and CDR2 FYNNEI come from the germline V gene.

The rearrangement uses TRBV30 and TRBJ1-2; 8 nucleotides agree with TRBD1. CDR1 and CDR2 from the germline V gene are GTSNPN and SVGIG (reference sequence). With V trimmed by 0 bases and J by 4 bases, 1 base remained unmatched. The CDR3 runs to 13 residues. CDR3 DNA sequence: TGTGCCTGGAGTGTCACAGGGGGCTATGGCTACACCTTC. Its translation: CAWSVTGGYGYTF.

The V and J genes are TRBV18 and TRBJ1-1, with D hard to call. V was shortened by 2 bases and J by 2 bases, with 12 bases between the two germline ends. This CDR3 contains 15 residues. Germline-derived CDR1 and CDR2 are KGHSH and LQKENI. Written as DNA, the CDR3 is TGTGCCAGCTCACCAAAAACAGCTACAAACACTGAAGCTTTCTTT. It is translated as CASSPKTATNTEAFF.

The V and J genes are TRBV15 and TRBJ2-1; 10 nucleotides agree with TRBD2. The CDR3 is 12 amino acids. The ends lost 5 bases at V and 10 bases at J; junction bases unmatched: 2. Germline-derived CDR1 and CDR2 are LNHNV and YYDKDF (reference sequence). CDR3 region: CATSGGLAEQFF. In nucleotides, the CDR3 is TGTGCCACCAGCGGGGGACTAGCGGAGCAGTTCTTC.

This clone has just a few counts. The chain combines TRBV4-2 with TRBJ2-3; D is possibly TRBD1 (6 bases). Germline V gene sequence: CDR1 LGHNA, CDR2 YNFKEQ. CDR3 size: 15 residues. Trimming removed 2 bases at V and 1 base at J, with 10 bases between. CDR3 loop: CASSQRSGGTDTQYF. Written as DNA, the CDR3 is TGTGCCAGCAGCCAAAGGTCAGGGGGCACAGATACGCAGTATTTT.

This clone turned up a few times. The chain combines TRBV7-2 with TRBJ1-4; D is perhaps TRBD1 (5 bases). This CDR3 spans 13 amino acids. Trimming took 6 bases from V and 10 from J, leaving 15 bases between them. The germline CDR1 and CDR2 sequences are SGHTA and FQGNSA. The CDR3 DNA follows: TGTGCCAGCAGTTTAAGCAGGGACGCAAAACTGTTTTTT. Translated, it gives CASSLSRDAKLFF.

The chain recombines TRBV6-1 with TRBJ1-1; tentatively, D is TRBD1 (5 bases). Trimming took off 6 bases at V and 2 bases at J, with 10 bases between the two ends. This CDR3 region has 13 residues. CDR1 MNHNS and CDR2 SASEGT come from the germline V gene. CDR3 sequence reads: CASREGRNTEAFF. In DNA, the CDR3 is TGTGCCAGCAGGGAGGGGCGAAACACTGAAGCTTTCTTT.

The V and J genes are TRBV5-1 and TRBJ1-1, with TRBD1 matching 7 bases. With V trimmed by 4 bases and J by 4 bases, 10 bases remained unmatched. The V gene's germline CDR1 is SGHRS and CDR2 YFSETQ. This CDR3 comprises 15 residues. The DNA of the CDR3 is TGCGCCAGCAGCCCCCCCCAGGGGGTATCCACTGAAGCTTTCTTT. This translates into CASSPPQGVSTEAFF.

Points on this clone: Mismatch with germline at one junction end may stem from a read error. J is TRBJ2-7 and V is TRBV5-8, with 15 bases identical to TRBD2. The CDR3 has 16 residues. Per germline, CDR1 SGHTS and CDR2 YDEGEE. The CDR3 is CASSQGLAGGFYEQYF. Here the CDR3 DNA reads TGCGCCAGCAGCCAAGGACTAGCGGGGGGGTTCTACGAGCAGTACTTC.

This clone was counted a single time. The chain joins TRBV7-9 to TRBJ2-3, with 12 nucleotides matching TRBD2. After removal of 6 bases from V and 2 bases from J, the junction contained 6 bases not matched to a gene. CDR1 is SEHNR, CDR2 FQNEAQ, per germline (reference sequence). This CDR3 comprises 16 residues. As DNA, the CDR3 is TGTGCCAGCAGGGACCGACTAGCGGGAGACACAGATACGCAGTATTTT. This encodes CASRDRLAGDTDTQYF.